This paragraph covers one TCR beta chain sequence. The antigen is unknown. Using immunoSEQ multiplex PCR, the repertoire was profiled, and TCRdb retains in-frame clones only, with some absent. Of about 120,000 clones in the sample, over 75% were seen once. This sample stems from a study of T cell responses to AZD1222 COVID-19 vaccine. Germline loops: CDR1 KGHSY, CDR2 FQNENV. V lost 1 base, J lost 4 bases, and 10 bases stayed unmatched. The CDR3 loop spans 17 amino acids. Study-wide findings and caveats: Increased Spike-specific TCR breadth and depth were observed after two AZD1222 doses. Reports say nearly half of spike-specific TCRs go after unmutated variant regions. The donor cohort was predominantly white British with a female majority, and clonal diversity may have been underestimated.

The V and J genes are TRBV16 and TRBJ1-2, with 9 bases matching TRBD1. Material: peripheral blood, obtained on day 0 of AZD1222 vaccination. This TCR derives from an adult in good health. The chain's CDR3 is CASSQLRDRVISYGYTF. CDR3 coding DNA: TGTGCCAGCAGCCAATTACGGGACAGGGTCATTTCCTATGGCTACACCTTC. Looking up the rest from reference TRBV16 and TRBJ1-2 gives the full variable domain: GEEVAQTPKHLVRGEGQKAKLYCAPIKGHSYVFWYQQVLKNEFKFLISFQNENVFDETGMPKERFSAKCLPNSPCSLEIQATKLEDSAVYFCASSQLRDRVISYGYTFGSGTRLTVV.